This paragraph covers one TCR beta chain sequence. Its antigen has not been determined. Base qualities were left out, and no much larger clone turns up one base away. The data are from a study of T cell repertoires in cytomegalovirus infection (dated by TCRdb to the late 2010s). Notes on the research overall: The peptide stimulations were aimed at well-studied HLA-B-restricted epitopes as well as recently identified HLA-C-restricted CMV epitopes, whose presentation resists viral immunomodulation. The HLA type of each donor mattered for the analysis, because public TCR beta signatures pointed to carriage of CMV infection along with the matching HLA type.

Sequencing was performed on an Illumina HiSeq 1500. TCRdb ran its own pipeline on the public reads, namely fastp trimming at Q25 and MiXCR clone calling, and kept in-frame beta chains. Rows merge per CDR3 protein into single entries with the most common DNA and genes. This sample has 700,000 to 950,000 distinct CDR3 sequences in its table, and 32% of those were observed once. The top ten hold around 12% of the sample. Sample treatment or condition, as interpreted from the label and publication: in vitro stimulation with specific CMV peptide epitopes to enrich CMV-specific T cells. Results and caveats for the whole study, not just this receptor: The ex vivo response was dominated by HLA-C-restricted CMV-specific TCR beta clonotypes, which also provided the single most frequent clonotype in two of eight donors. In both this cohort and an independent roughly 330-donor cohort, the cumulative frequency of public TCR beta family members distinguished carriers of CMV infection plus the relevant HLA type.

This receptor was taken from a human donor in good health (CMV status not recorded). Some clones in this sample may be carry-over from other donors' samples. The sequenced sample was cultured CD8+ T cells from PBMCs, obtained from culture after CMV antigen stimulation.

The CDR3 has the sequence CASSLIPGANTGELFF. The nucleotide sequence reads as follows: TGTGCCAGCAGCTTAATCCCAGGAGCTAACACCGGGGAGCTGTTTTTT. Here the chain combines TRBV7-9 and TRBJ2-2, with no reliable assignment of the D segment. V was cut back by 2 bases and J by 2 bases, leaving a gap of 12 bases between them. CDR1 is given as SEHNR and CDR2 as FQNEAQ, both from the germline V gene (reference sequence). The CDR3 holds 16 amino acids from the cysteine to the phenylalanine. Only CDR3 DNA remains: 48 bases, in frame from the first base. The full variable domain, completed from the reference TRBV7-9 and TRBJ2-2 proteins outside the CDR3, reads DTGVSQNPRHKITKRGQNVTFRCDPISEHNRLYWYRQTLGQGPEFLTYFQNEAQLEKSRLLSDRFSAERPKGSFSTLEIQRTEQGDSAMYLCASSLIPGANTGELFFGEGSRLTVL.